These T cell receptor beta chains were read from a single sample in a study of CD4+ T cells in melanoma. Measured with immunoSEQ multiplex PCR; TCRdb has only the in-frame clones, and not every one. The table lists roughly 15,000 clones, roughly 72% of them singletons. The specimen sequenced was cells from a culture (not recorded whether cultured in vitro). The receptors shown here come from a human donor with melanoma. The CDR3 runs from the conserved cysteine through the conserved F or W. Fields, in order: CDR3 DNA, CDR3 protein, V gene, J gene, clone size, D gene. The D gene is left open where the match is weak. Expanded clones get a size class; other rows say once, few or many, or leave the size out.

TGCGCCAGCAGCTTGCACAGGACGAACACCGGGGAGCTGTTTTTT	CASSLHRTNTGELFF	TRBV5-1	TRBJ2-2	.	.
TGTGCCAGCTCAACACAACCGGGACCCGATAGCAATCAGCCCCAGCATTTT	CASSTQPGPDSNQPQHF	TRBV18	TRBJ1-5	.	.
TGTGCCAGCAGTGAAGGGTGGACCACTGAAGCTTTCTTT	CASSEGWTTEAFF	TRBV6-4	TRBJ1-1	.	.
TGTGCCAGCAGCTTAGTTGCATCTCTGTCCTCTGGAAACACCATATATTTT	CASSLVASLSSGNTIYF	TRBV7-9	TRBJ1-3	few	.
TGCGCCAGCAGCTCCGGGACTAGCGGGGGGGCCGGTTTGGATACGCAGTATTTT	CASSSGTSGGAGLDTQYF	TRBV5-1	TRBJ2-3	.	TRBD2
TGTGCCAGCAGCCAATCGTCCGGGACAGGGAGGGATGAGCAGTTCTTC	CASSQSSGTGRDEQFF	TRBV7-3	TRBJ2-1	.	TRBD1
TGTGCCAGCTCACCGTCGATGACAGATACGCAGTATTTT	CASSPSMTDTQYF	TRBV18	TRBJ2-3	.	.
TGTGCCAGCCTGGCCTCGGGGGGGGCCTATAATTCACCCCTCCACTTT	CASLASGGAYNSPLHF	TRBV21-1	TRBJ1-6	.	.
TGTGCCAGCAGAAGGACAGGGTGGGTTGATGGCTACACCTTC	CASRRTGWVDGYTF	TRBV6-1	TRBJ1-2	few	TRBD1
TGCGCCAGCCAGGGGCAGAACACTGAAGCTTTCTTT	CASQGQNTEAFF	TRBV10-1	TRBJ1-1	.	.
TGTGCCAGCAGGGGCTTCGGCGTCGTGAACACTGAAGCTTTCTTT	CASRGFGVVNTEAFF	TRBV7-9	TRBJ1-1	few	.
TGTGCCAGCTCACAACAGGGGGCGGTCAGCGAGCAGTACTTC	CASSQQGAVSEQYF	TRBV18	TRBJ2-7	once	TRBD1
TGCGCCAGCAGCGCTACCGGGACAGCCTCCCCTTCCTACGAGCAGTACTTC	CASSATGTASPSYEQYF	TRBV5-1	TRBJ2-7	few	TRBD1
TGTGCCAGCAGCTTGACAGGGGGCAATAATGGCTACACCTTC	CASSLTGGNNGYTF	TRBV5-4	TRBJ1-2	.	TRBD1
TGTGCCACCAGCAGATCCTACGACAGGGTCCACGAGCAGTACTTC	CATSRSYDRVHEQYF	TRBV15	TRBJ2-7	.	TRBD1
TGCGCCAGCAGACTAGACAGGCTTAATGAAAAACTGTTTTTT	CASRLDRLNEKLFF	TRBV4-1	TRBJ1-4	.	.
TGTGCCAGCAGCTACTTGCCGGGACAGGGAAAACACGAGCAGTACTTC	CASSYLPGQGKHEQYF	TRBV5-6	TRBJ2-7	.	TRBD1
TGCGCCAGCAGCTTGGTAGCAGTTGGGGAAAACACCATATATTTT	CASSLVAVGENTIYF	TRBV5-1	TRBJ1-3	.	.
TGTGCCAGCAGCCCCTTCAGCTCCTACGAGCAGTACTTC	CASSPFSSYEQYF	TRBV5-1	TRBJ2-7	.	.
TGTGCCAGCAGCGAGGGGGCTCTCAACAATGAGCAGTTCTTC	CASSEGALNNEQFF	TRBV9	TRBJ2-1	.	TRBD1
TGTGCCAGCTCACCACCGAGTGCAGGTTGGGGAACAGATACGCAGTATTTT	CASSPPSAGWGTDTQYF	TRBV18	TRBJ2-3	.	.
TGTGCCAGCAGCTCACAAACAGGCGCTGAAGCTTTCTTT	CASSSQTGAEAFF	TRBV7-9	TRBJ1-1	.	.
TGTGCCAGCAGCTTATCCCTTAGTGAAGCTTTCTTT	CASSLSLSEAFF	TRBV7-5	TRBJ1-1	.	.
TGTGCCAGTAGTCCCGTTCTCTCTAGGAAGTATGGGCAGTACTTC	CASSPVLSRKYGQYF	TRBV19	TRBJ2-5	.	.
TGCGCCAGCAGCCCGGGGGTAAGGTCCGGCCGCTACGAGCAGTACTTC	CASSPGVRSGRYEQYF	TRBV5-1	TRBJ2-7	.	.
TGTGCCAGCAGTTCGGTACCTCCGAAAAAACTGTTTTTT	CASSSVPPKKLFF	TRBV6-1	TRBJ1-4	.	.
TGTGCCTGGGGGGGACAGGGATGGTCGGCTAATGAAAAACTGTTTTTT	CAWGGQGWSANEKLFF	TRBV30	TRBJ1-4	once	TRBD1
TGTGCCTGGAGTACCCGACGACGGGAAGCTTTCTTT	CAWSTRRREAFF	TRBV30	TRBJ1-1	few	.
TGCGCCAGCAGACAGGGGACAAGCCAAAACATTCAGTACTTC	CASRQGTSQNIQYF	TRBV5-1	TRBJ2-4	.	TRBD1
TGCGCCAGCAGCCAAGATCGGGGGAGCGGGGCCAAAAACATTCAGTACTTC	CASSQDRGSGAKNIQYF	TRBV4-1	TRBJ2-4	.	.
TGTGCCAGCTCACCCCTGGCCGATAGCAATCAGCCCCAGCATTTT	CASSPLADSNQPQHF	TRBV18	TRBJ1-5	few	.
TGCGCCAGCAGCCCCCTAGGCAGGGGACGCGAGCAGTACTTC	CASSPLGRGREQYF	TRBV4-1	TRBJ2-7	.	.
TGCGCCAGCAGCCCACGAGAGGGACAGATGAACACTGAAGCTTTCTTT	CASSPREGQMNTEAFF	TRBV4-1	TRBJ1-1	.	TRBD1
TGTGCCAGCAGCTTAGCAGGGTCAAATGAGCAGTTCTTC	CASSLAGSNEQFF	TRBV7-3	TRBJ2-1	.	.
TGTGCCACCAGCAGAGATTGGGGCGGGGAGCTGTTTTTT	CATSRDWGGELFF	TRBV15	TRBJ2-2	.	.
TGTGCCAGCAGACCACAGGGTAAAGAGACCCAGTACTTC	CASRPQGKETQYF	TRBV28	TRBJ2-5	.	.
TGTGCCAGCAGTTACTCGAAGGGGAGTAATGAAAAACTGTTTTTT	CASSYSKGSNEKLFF	TRBV6-5	TRBJ1-4	medium-sized	.
TGTGCCACCAGCAGAACCCCCCAAGAGCAGTACTTC	CATSRTPQEQYF	TRBV15	TRBJ2-7	.	.
TGTGCCAGCAGCTTGCCCAGGGGGCTCAACTATGGCTACACCTTC	CASSLPRGLNYGYTF	TRBV5-6	TRBJ1-2	.	TRBD1
TGTGCCAGCAGCCCGGGGGGACTCCCTGAGCCTGAGCAGTTCTTC	CASSPGGLPEPEQFF	TRBV7-7	TRBJ2-1	.	TRBD2
TGTGCCAGCAAGCAGCACCCCGGGACAGATAATCAGCCCCAGCATTTT	CASKQHPGTDNQPQHF	TRBV21-1	TRBJ1-5	.	.
TGCAGCGTTCGGACAGGGGGCACCGGGGAGCTGTTTTTT	CSVRTGGTGELFF	TRBV29-1	TRBJ2-2	few	TRBD1
TGTGCCACCAGCAACATACAGGGATCCCTAATACGCGAGCAGTACTTC	CATSNIQGSLIREQYF	TRBV15	TRBJ2-7	.	.
TGTGCCAGCAGCTTAGACAGGGGAAATACGCAGTATTTT	CASSLDRGNTQYF	TRBV11-2	TRBJ2-3	.	.
TGTGCCAGTAGTATCTACGGGACAGGGCGACTCCAGCCCCAGCATTTT	CASSIYGTGRLQPQHF	TRBV19	TRBJ1-5	few	TRBD1
TGTGCCAGCAGCCCGACTAGCGGTGGGAGGGAGACCCAGTACTTC	CASSPTSGGRETQYF	TRBV5-4	TRBJ2-5	.	TRBD2
TGCGCCAGCAGTCTCGACAGGGACAGAGGCTACACCTTC	CASSLDRDRGYTF	TRBV10-1	TRBJ1-2	.	TRBD1
TGTGCCAGCAGCCATGCCGGGGGCCGGGACACTGAAGCTTTCTTT	CASSHAGGRDTEAFF	TRBV7-9	TRBJ1-1	.	.
TGTGCCAGCAGCCGCTTGACCCTGGGACAGCGCACAGATACGCAGTATTTT	CASSRLTLGQRTDTQYF	TRBV11-2	TRBJ2-3	.	TRBD1
TGTGCCAGCAGCTTAGGGACCCTACGGCGGGGTGGCGCCTACAATGAGCAGTTCTTC	CASSLGTLRRGGAYNEQFF	TRBV7-9	TRBJ2-1	.	.
TGTGCCAGCAGTATCCGGGACAGGGCGGGTGAAAAACTGTTTTTT	CASSIRDRAGEKLFF	TRBV21-1	TRBJ1-4	.	.
TGTGCCAGCAGTAGGGAGGGGTTGGGGGGCTATGGCTACACCTTC	CASSREGLGGYGYTF	TRBV6-1	TRBJ1-2	.	.
TGTGCCAGCAGCTTGCCCCAGGGAAGGACACGTGAAAAACTGTTTTTT	CASSLPQGRTREKLFF	TRBV5-8	TRBJ1-4	.	.
TGTGCCAGCAGCGTAGGTCCGGGGGGGAGCACAGATACGCAGTATTTT	CASSVGPGGSTDTQYF	TRBV9	TRBJ2-3	.	TRBD2